A single sample gave rise to the 22 T cell receptor beta chains below, sequenced in a study of blood T cell repertoires in COVID-19. Assay used: immunoSEQ multiplex PCR; TCRdb lists only in-frame clones, some missing. The sample records approximately 150,000 clones, less than 90% being singletons. The specimen was peripheral blood. Receptors were obtained from a man aged 55 to 69 with acute or convalescent COVID-19.

In this sample, this clone turned up once. V usage is TRBV6-2 or TRBV6-3 and J usage is TRBJ2-7; tentative D call: TRBD1 (5 bases). The CDR3 extends over 13 amino acids. Germline values: CDR1 MNHEY, CDR2 SVGEGT. The germline V and J ends were trimmed by 0 bases and 4 bases, with 7 bases remaining between them. CDR3 in DNA: TGTGCCAGCAGTTACTCCGACAGTTACGAGCAGTACTTC. As protein: CASSYSDSYEQYF.

The chain's CDR3 is CASGSPAMYSNQPQHF. Written as DNA, the CDR3 is TGTGCTAGTGGTTCGCCAGCGATGTATAGCAATCAGCCCCAGCATTTT. The chain combines TRBV12-5 with TRBJ1-5; D remains unclear. The CDR3 contains 16 residues. The V and J ends lost 4 bases and 0 bases respectively, with 13 bases between them. The V gene's germline CDR1 is LGHNT and CDR2 FRNRAP.

V is TRBV5-1 and J is TRBJ2-7; 10 bases are shared with TRBD1. Germline CDR1 reads SGHRS; CDR2 reads YFSETQ. J was trimmed by 2 bases and V by 4 bases; bases with no gene match: 6. The CDR3 sequence is 15 residues long. The CDR3 here is CASSPGTGVAYEQYF. CDR3 in DNA: TGCGCCAGCAGCCCCGGGACAGGGGTGGCCTACGAGCAGTACTTC. The whole variable domain, remainder taken from reference TRBV5-1 and TRBJ2-7, is KAGVTQTPRYLIKTRGQQVTLSCSPISGHRSVSWYQQTPGQGLQFLFEYFSETQRNKGNFPGRFSGRQFSNSRSEMNVSTLELGDSALYLCASSPGTGVAYEQYFGPGTRLTVT.

The chain has TRBV4-1 and TRBJ2-1, with a tentative D call TRBD2 (6 bases). The V end was cut by 4 bases, the J end by 7 bases, with 8 bases between. Germline V CDR1 and CDR2: MGHRA, YSYEKL. The CDR3 totals 12 residues. CDR3 loop: CASSPGLNEQFF. The CDR3, as DNA: TGCGCCAGCAGCCCGGGACTTAATGAGCAGTTCTTC.

The chain employs TRBV7-9 and TRBJ1-1, with 10 bases lining up with TRBD1. Trimming removed 5 bases from V and 5 bases from J; junction bases left unmatched: 2. The germline CDR1 and CDR2 sequences are SEHNR and FQNEAQ (reference sequence). The CDR3 is 13 amino acids. In DNA, the CDR3 is TGTGCCAGCAGCCGGGACAGGGGAACTGAAGCTTTCTTT. Translation gives CASSRDRGTEAFF.

In this sample, this clone turned up a few times. V usage is TRBV18 and J usage is TRBJ1-5, with 8 nucleotides matching TRBD1. The CDR3 spans 16 residues. J was trimmed by 2 bases and V by 5 bases; bases with no gene match: 8. The germline gives CDR1 KGHSH, CDR2 LQKENI. The CDR3 bases are TGTGCCAGCTCATCACAGTTGGACAGGGGCAATCAGCCCCAGCATTTT. Translated: CASSSQLDRGNQPQHF.

The count of this clone is one. The chain recombines TRBV5-1 with TRBJ2-2; 14 bases align to TRBD2. Trimming took 4 bases from V and 8 from J; bases not matched to a gene: 7. CDR1 is SGHRS and CDR2 is YFSETQ in the germline V gene. This CDR3 is built from 16 residues. The CDR3 reads CASSQGTSGSGGELFF. In nucleotides, the CDR3 is TGCGCCAGCAGCCAAGGGACTAGCGGGAGTGGAGGGGAGCTGTTTTTT.

The J gene is TRBJ2-2, the V gene TRBV6-2 or TRBV6-3; 7 nucleotides line up with TRBD1. Germline CDR1 reads MNHEY; CDR2 reads SVGEGT. V lost 2 bases, J lost 2 bases, and 2 bases stayed unmatched. The CDR3 length is 15 residues. CDR3 in amino acids: CASSYGTDNTGELFF. In DNA, the CDR3 is TGTGCCAGCAGTTACGGGACAGACAACACCGGGGAGCTGTTTTTT.

This chain uses TRBV7-9 with TRBJ2-5; 9 nucleotides line up with TRBD1. Germline loops: CDR1 SEHNR, CDR2 FQNEAQ (reference sequence). Trimming cost V 5 bases and J 4 bases; bases outside gene matches: 14. This CDR3 is 17 amino acids long. CDR3 protein: CASSPGQGISGVETQYF. In nucleotides, the CDR3 is TGTGCCAGCAGCCCGGGACAGGGCATCAGTGGGGTAGAGACCCAGTACTTC.

The chain employs TRBV6-4 and TRBJ2-1; 9 bases match TRBD2. Germline CDR1 is MRHNA and CDR2 is SNTAGT. The CDR3 sequence is 16 residues long. J was trimmed by 9 bases and V by 7 bases; bases with no gene match: 16. CDR3: CASTLGLAYTEGEQFF. Written as DNA, the CDR3 is TGTGCCAGCACCCTGGGACTAGCTTATACCGAGGGTGAGCAGTTCTTC.

The J gene is TRBJ1-2, the V gene TRBV6-5, with TRBD1 as a possible D gene (6 bases). Germline assignment: CDR1 MNHEY and CDR2 SVGAGI. V lost 5 bases and J lost 9, with 13 bases in between. The CDR3 spans 12 residues. The CDR3 coding sequence is TGTGCCAGCAGTACTATACAGGGCCGCTACACCTTC. As protein: CASSTIQGRYTF.

J is TRBJ2-1 and V is TRBV9; the match to TRBD2 covers 7 bases. Germline V CDR1 and CDR2: SGDLS, YYNGEE. Unmatched junction bases numbered 12, after V lost 2 bases and J lost 10 bases. There are 15 residues in the CDR3. The CDR3 sequence is CASSVVGLAGEEQFF. The CDR3 DNA sequence: TGTGCCAGCAGCGTGGTCGGTCTCGCGGGAGAAGAGCAGTTCTTC. Together with reference TRBV9 and TRBJ2-1, the CDR3 gives the full variable domain: DSGVTQTPKHLITATGQRVTLRCSPRSGDLSVYWYQQSLDQGLQFLIQYYNGEERAKGNILERFSAQQFPDLHSELNLSSLELGDSALYFCASSVVGLAGEEQFFGPGTRLTVL.

This chain joins TRBV24-1 and TRBJ2-2, with 8 bases matching TRBD1. V lost 6 bases, J lost 5 bases, and 4 bases stayed unmatched. The germline V gene has CDR1 KGHDR and CDR2 SFDVKD. CDR3 length: 14 residues. This chain's CDR3 is CATSRQGATGELFF. CDR3 in DNA: TGTGCCACCAGTCGGCAGGGGGCGACCGGGGAGCTGTTTTTT.

This rearrangement joins TRBV5-1 to TRBJ1-1; the match to TRBD1 covers 9 bases. The V gene end was trimmed by 0 bases and the J gene end by 10 bases; junction bases not matched to a gene: 10. Germline V gene lookup returns CDR1 SGHRS and CDR2 YFSETQ. The CDR3 has 15 residues. The DNA for the CDR3 is TGCGCCAGCAGCTTGGGGACAGGGGCCGCCGTTGGAGCTTTCTTT. It encodes CASSLGTGAAVGAFF.

The genes are TRBV18 and TRBJ2-7, with TRBD1 as a possible D gene (6 bases). This CDR3 region has 13 residues. Trimming took 3 bases from V and 3 from J, leaving 9 bases between them. CDR1 is KGHSH and CDR2 is LQKENI in the germline V gene. The CDR3 DNA reads as TGTGCCAGCTCACCGGACAGACACTACGAGCAGTACTTC. Translated, it gives CASSPDRHYEQYF.

The chain has TRBV6-5 and TRBJ2-1, with D perhaps matching TRBD1 (6 bases). V shed 0 bases and J shed 5 bases, with 8 bases lying between them. Germline V gene data show CDR1 as MNHEY and CDR2 as SVGAGI. The length of the CDR3 is 14 residues. The CDR3 DNA reads TGTGCCAGCAGTTACTCGCAGGGGAACAATGAGCAGTTCTTC. It yields the protein CASSYSQGNNEQFF.

The rearrangement joins TRBV24-1 to TRBJ2-1; TRBD2 aligns across 9 bases. CDR1 and CDR2 from the germline V gene are KGHDR and SFDVKD. V shed 4 bases, J shed 7 bases, and the junction held 10 bases outside the gene matches. CDR3 length: 16 residues. In DNA form, the CDR3 reads TGTGCCACCAGTGAACCCGGGACTAGCAGGGGTAATGAGCAGTTCTTC. This codes for CATSEPGTSRGNEQFF.

This clone was detected once. This chain's CDR3 is CASSKDSRNQPQHF. Written as DNA, the CDR3 is TGTGCCAGCAGCAAGGACAGCCGCAATCAGCCCCAGCATTTT. The chain couples TRBV7-2 to TRBJ1-5; the D gene is possibly TRBD1 (6 bases). Looked up from germline, CDR1 is SGHTA and CDR2 is FQGNSA. Trimming took 5 bases from V and 2 from J, leaving 10 bases between them. This CDR3 is built from 14 residues.

CDR3 in amino acids: CASSSGTSRYYEQYF. For the CDR3, the DNA is TGTGCCAGCAGCTCCGGGACTAGCCGATACTACGAGCAGTACTTC. This chain links TRBV7-8 with TRBJ2-7, with 9 bases lining up with TRBD2. This CDR3 is built from 15 residues. The V segment lost 4 bases and the J segment 3 bases; nucleotides outside the gene matches: 7. The V gene's germline CDR1 is SGHVS and CDR2 FQNEAQ.

This clone was seen more than once but under ten times. CDR3 nucleotides: TGTGCCAGCAGCTCGCGGACTAGCGGGATCCTGGGCGATGAGCAGTTCTTC. Its translation: CASSSRTSGILGDEQFF. The genes are TRBV3-1 (or the pseudogene TRBV3-2) and TRBJ2-1; 12 bases agree with TRBD2. V lost 5 bases, J lost 8 bases, and 13 bases stayed unmatched. CDR3 length: 17 residues. CDR1 is LGHDT, CDR2 YNNKEL, per germline (reference sequence).

The genes are TRBV7-7 and TRBJ2-2; D is undetermined. Germline CDR1 reads SSHAT; CDR2 reads FNYEAQ (reference sequence). The ends were cut back, 5 bases at V and 8 bases at J, with 12 bases in the middle. The CDR3 covers 13 residues. The CDR3 DNA sequence: TGTGCCAGCAGCCCGATCGCTAGGGGGGAGCTGTTTTTT. Residues: CASSPIARGELFF.

The chain is built from TRBV27 and TRBJ1-6, with 8 positions matching TRBD1. In germline, CDR1 is MNHEY, CDR2 SMNVEV (reference sequence). V trimming: 5 bases; J trimming: 0 bases; junction bases outside the gene matches: 6. CDR3 length: 17 amino acids. The CDR3 protein is CASSTATGGSYNSPLHF. The CDR3 DNA reads as TGTGCCAGCAGTACAGCCACAGGGGGCTCCTATAATTCACCCCTCCACTTT.